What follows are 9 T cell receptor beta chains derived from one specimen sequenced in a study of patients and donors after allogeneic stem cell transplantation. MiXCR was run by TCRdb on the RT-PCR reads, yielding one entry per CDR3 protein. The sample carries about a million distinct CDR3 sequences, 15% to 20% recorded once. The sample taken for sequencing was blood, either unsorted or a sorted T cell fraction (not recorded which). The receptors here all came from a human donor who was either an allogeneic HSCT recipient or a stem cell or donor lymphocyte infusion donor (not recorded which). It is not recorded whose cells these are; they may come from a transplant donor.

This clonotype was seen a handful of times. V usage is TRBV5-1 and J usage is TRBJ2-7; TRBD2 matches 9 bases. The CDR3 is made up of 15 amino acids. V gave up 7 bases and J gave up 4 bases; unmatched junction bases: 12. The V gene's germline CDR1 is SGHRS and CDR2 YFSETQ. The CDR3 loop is CASRHSSAGGYEQYF. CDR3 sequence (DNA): TGCGCCAGCCGACATTCATCGGCGGGAGGGTACGAGCAGTACTTC.

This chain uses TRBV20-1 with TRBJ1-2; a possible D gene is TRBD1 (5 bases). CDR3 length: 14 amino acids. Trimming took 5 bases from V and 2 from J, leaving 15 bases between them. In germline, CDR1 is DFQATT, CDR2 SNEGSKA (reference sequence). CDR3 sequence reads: CSAHRKGRNYGYTF. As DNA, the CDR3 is TGCAGTGCTCACCGTAAGGGACGGAACTATGGCTACACCTTC.

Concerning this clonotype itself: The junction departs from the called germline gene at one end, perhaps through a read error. The CDR3 reads CASSLAPRVFRETQYF. In DNA form, the CDR3 reads TGTGCCAGCAGTCTAGCGCCCAGGGTCTTTCGGGAGACCCAGTACTTC. The V call is TRBV12-3 or TRBV12-4, the J call TRBJ2-5; D is possibly TRBD2 (6 bases). The CDR3 length is 16 residues.

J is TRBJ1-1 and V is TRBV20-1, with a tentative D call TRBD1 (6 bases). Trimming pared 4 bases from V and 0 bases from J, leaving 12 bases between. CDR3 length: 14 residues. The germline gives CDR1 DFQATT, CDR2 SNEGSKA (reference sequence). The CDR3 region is CSAKGQPLNTEAFF. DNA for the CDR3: TGCAGTGCTAAGGGACAACCCTTGAACACTGAAGCTTTCTTT.

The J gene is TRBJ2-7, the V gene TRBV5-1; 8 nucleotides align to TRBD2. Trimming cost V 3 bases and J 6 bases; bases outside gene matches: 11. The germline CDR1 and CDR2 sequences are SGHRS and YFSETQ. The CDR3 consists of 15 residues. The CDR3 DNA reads TGCGCCAGCAGCTCCCAGGGAAGCGGGAGATTCGAGCAGTACTTC. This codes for CASSSQGSGRFEQYF.

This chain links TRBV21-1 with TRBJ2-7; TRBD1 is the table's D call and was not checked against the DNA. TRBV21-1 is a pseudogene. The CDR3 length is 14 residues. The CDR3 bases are TGTGCCAGCCCCGGTCGAGGGGCGGTGTACGAGCAGTACTTC. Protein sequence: CASPGRGAVYEQYF.

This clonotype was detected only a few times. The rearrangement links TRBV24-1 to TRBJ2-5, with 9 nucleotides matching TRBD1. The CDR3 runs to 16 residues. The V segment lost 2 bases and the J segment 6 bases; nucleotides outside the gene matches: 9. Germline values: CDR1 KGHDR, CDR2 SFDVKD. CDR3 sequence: CATSDSASGQGQTQYF. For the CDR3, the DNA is TGTGCCACCAGTGATTCGGCGTCGGGACAGGGACAGACCCAGTACTTC.

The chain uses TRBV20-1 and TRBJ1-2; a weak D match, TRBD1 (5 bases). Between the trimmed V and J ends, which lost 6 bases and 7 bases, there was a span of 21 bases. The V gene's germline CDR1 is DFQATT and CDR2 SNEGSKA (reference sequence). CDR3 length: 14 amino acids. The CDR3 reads CSALEGRSGGGYTF. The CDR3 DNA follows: TGCAGTGCCCTCGAGGGGCGGTCCGGGGGTGGCTACACCTTC.

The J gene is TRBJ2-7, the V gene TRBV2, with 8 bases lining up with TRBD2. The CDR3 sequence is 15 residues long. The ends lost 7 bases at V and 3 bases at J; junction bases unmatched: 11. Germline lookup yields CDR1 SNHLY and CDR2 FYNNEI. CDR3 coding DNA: TGTGCCAGCATCAACCCGGGAGGGAGGGGCTACGAGCAGTACTTC. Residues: CASINPGGRGYEQYF. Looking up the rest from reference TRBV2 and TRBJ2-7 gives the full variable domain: EPEVTQTPSHQVTQMGQEVILRCVPISNHLYFYWYRQILGQKVEFLVSFYNNEISEKSEIFDDQFSVERPDGSNFTLKIRSTKLEDSAMYFCASINPGGRGYEQYFGPGTRLTVT.